This TCR beta chain originates from a study of cytomegalovirus exposure and HLA in healthy donors (dated by TCRdb to the late 2010s). General notes on the study: According to an earlier analysis of 587 of the donors, about 180 million T cells yielded 117 million unique TCR beta sequences and less than 300 Gb of sequence data. A handful of DR-DQ haplotypes were handled as single units for association and clustering because linkage in the cohort was strong. Rather than using new phenotypic data, the later analysis identified candidate immune exposures from TCR beta sequences and from how often those sequences occurred across donors. HLA typing included class I and class II loci at four-digit resolution. Typing coverage varied by locus: roughly 629-640 donors for A, B, C, DRB1 and DQB1; some 520 for DQA1; 600 to 610 for DPA1; fewer than 480 for DPB1. To decide whether each TCR beta V gene segment behaved as functional or pseudogenic, an earlier analysis of some 600 of the donors relied on high-throughput TCR beta sequencing. Every discovery cohort repertoire had been produced on one sequencing platform. A later analysis re-analyzed previously published TCR beta repertoires from 666 donors and added high-resolution HLA genotyping to study TCR occurrence patterns. An early release that covered about 600 HLA-typed donors contained around 330 gigabases of sequencing data and 75 million to 100 million unique TCR sequences. The study profiled the T cell repertoires of about 640 subjects by immunosequencing and related them to cytomegalovirus serostatus. High-throughput TCR immunosequencing, statistical association of individual TCRs with disease status, and machine learning were combined to predict cytomegalovirus infection status. Besides the first cohort of roughly 640 subjects, a separate validation cohort made up of about 120 different subjects was used. The study aimed to test whether signatures of past pathogen exposure could be identified by cataloging public T cell receptors. Donor age, sex, ethnicity and CMV serostatus were compiled together with the repertoire data. Among around 400 genotyped donors of the cohort, an average of about 240,000 unique TCR beta nucleotide sequences were sequenced per donor, around a sixth of them non-productive. Of the 300 to 500 genotyped donors, less than 85% were placed in the genetic ancestry cluster associated with self-reported Caucasian donors. Genome-wide SNP genotypes for about three fifths of the roughly 700 donors were used in a later genetic analysis, which treated that subset as a discovery cohort. Study-level results and caveats: A further reported finding was that TCR beta sequences accurately predicted the HLA-A and HLA-B alleles for most subjects in the first cohort. A later analysis associated approximately 17,000 TCR beta sequences with specific HLA alleles at a false discovery rate of 0.05. For the cohort, immune exposure information was limited to CMV serostatus. A later analysis found that most CMV-associated TCR beta chains appeared HLA-restricted, with HLA associations seemingly driven largely by CMV exposure. Because some donors lacked HLA typing at each locus, the association tests relied only on the typed subset. When HLA alleles, especially DR and DQ, strongly co-occurred, TCR associations were difficult to assign to individual alleles. A later analysis found that HLA-associated TCR beta chains were more clonally expanded and had lower generation probabilities than equally common non-associated chains. Cytomegalovirus status was reported to be diagnosed by the classifier with high specificity and sensitivity in both the original and validation cohorts. An association between a missense DCLRE1C variant and V-gene and J-gene trimming of TCR beta chains was found in a later genetic analysis and replicated in an independent cohort. The presence/absence analyses assumed that sequencing depth was roughly uniform across donors, and that assumption may not be true. The earlier analysis of some 540 of the donors excluded approximately 17 rarely observed V segments, including chromosome 9 orphons, because counts were too low. Most TCR sequences were observed very rarely across donors, whereas some public TCRs were present in many individuals. A few of the identified cytomegalovirus-associated TCR beta chains were confirmed in vitro to be specific for cytomegalovirus antigens. A group of highly shared sequence variants was considered likely to be a technical artifact of the sequencing pipeline. The authors suggested that the approach could potentially be extended to other disease states and immunological phenotypes. In an earlier analysis of around 600 of the donors, most TCR beta V segments were observed in productive rearrangements about 87% or about 30% of the time, broadly matching IMGT annotations. A later genetic analysis reported fewer N-insertions in productive TCRs among donors in an Asian-associated ancestry cluster than the roughly 620-donor mean. The study listed around 160 TCR beta chains as associated with cytomegalovirus. Only TCR beta chains were sequenced in this cohort, and the absence of alpha or paired-chain data limited detectable features. A later analysis reported that several top co-occurrence clusters appeared linked to parvovirus B19, influenza, CMV and Epstein-Barr virus. Because the 87-base-pair reads could not distinguish some IMGT-functional V segments, including TRBV6-2 and TRBV6-3, those segments were excluded. A later analysis found that TCR association rates varied across HLA loci, with DRB1 alleles showing the most associated TCRs and HLA-C alleles the fewest. Correlated functional status among segregating V segments might be attributable to linkage disequilibrium, but an unknown experimental factor could not be ruled out.

In total, 666 healthy bone marrow donors made up the cohort. Cohort members were all nominally healthy when sampled, although unrecorded immune exposures were likely present. The donor was CMV seronegative and was included in the group of 352 seronegative cohort members. A peripheral blood sample was provided by each donor, and peripheral blood mononuclear cells were used for TCR beta sequencing. Genomic DNA was extracted from the blood cell samples with the Qiagen DNeasy Blood Extraction Kit. The library was made by the immunoSEQ multiplex PCR assay. For the multiplex PCR, a mixture combining 60 forward primers for TCR Vbeta segments and 13 reverse primers for TCR Jbeta segments was used. Amplification of the CDR3 region of rearranged TCR beta genes was performed with a multiplex PCR assay on genomic DNA. Amplified TCR beta libraries were sequenced as 87-base-pair reads on the Illumina HiSeq System. Regarding the original processing steps: In a later analysis, 70 million to 95 million unique TCR beta chains were counted across the approximately 640 repertoires, and around 11 million of these chains were shared by at least two donors. Raw reads were error-corrected and collapsed into unique sequences with a nearest-neighbor algorithm that merged closely related sequences to remove PCR and sequencing errors. To assign V, D and J gene segments, CDR3 sequences were aligned to IMGT reference sequences. For a sequence to be retained, at least a six-nucleotide match to both a V gene segment and a J gene segment was required. A rearrangement counted as productive if the CDR3 had no stop codons and remained in frame with V and J, and every other rearrangement counted as non-productive. CDR3 was defined according to IMGT convention as the region running from the second conserved V-encoded cysteine to the conserved J-encoded phenylalanine. The earlier analysis of 500 to 650 of the donors excluded any sequence lacking an unambiguous match to a single V gene segment. An earlier analysis of a few hundred of the donors called V segments functional above 56.7% productive rearrangements and segregating when the between-donor standard deviation exceeded 5%. A statistical classification framework was developed to diagnose cytomegalovirus status using the catalog of TCR beta chain sequences. In a later analysis, V and J genes were assigned by comparing TCR nucleotide sequences against IMGT/GENE-DB human TR gene sequences. The TCRdist pipeline was used in a later analysis to assign CDR3 sequences and most-parsimonious VDJ recombination scenarios. In a later analysis, every TCR beta chain was defined by the combination of its CDR3 amino acid sequence and its V-gene family, and reads without a unique V-gene family were dropped. To address suspected cross-contamination and a sequencing artifact, a later analysis removed approximately 600 highly shared, low-generation-probability nucleotide sequences. For each public chain, a later analysis derived a clonal expansion index from normalized ranks of inferred template counts within each repertoire. Generation probabilities in a later analysis came from a VDJ recombination model fitted to out-of-frame rearrangements, and those results were checked against IGoR. Hypergeometric tests were used in a later analysis to score TCR-TCR, TCR-HLA and TCR-CMV co-occurrence, with a repertoire-size bias correction applied to the TCR pairs. In a later analysis, false discovery rates were estimated by permuting HLA or CMV assignments 20 times. A later analysis grouped co-occurring TCRs with DBSCAN, adding TCRdist sequence similarity when clustering within HLA-allele-positive subsets. Repertoires with fewer than 30,000 or more than 120,000 public chains, plus five repertoires with anomalous nucleotide sharing, were excluded from co-occurrence clustering. TCRdb holds this immuneACCESS table with in-frame rearrangements only. Some clones are missing; in checked studies, unresolved V genes explain under half, and the rest has no known cause. That table gives V, J and clone size, and the DNA gave D and trimming. The sample table contains around 90,000 clones; only one count was recorded for nearly 80% of them. Over 3% of the sample is in the top ten clones.

Trimming leaves V shorter by 4 bases and J shorter by 10 bases, with the junction holding 4 bases beyond the gene matches. Counted from cysteine to phenylalanine, this CDR3 has 12 amino acids. Just the 36-base CDR3 DNA is kept, in frame starting at base 1. Taken from the germline V gene, the CDR1 and CDR2 loops are MDHEN and SYDVKM. With respect to this clone: What this receptor recognizes is not known. No quality values exist for individual bases; no much larger clone is one base distant.

The chain couples TRBV28 to TRBJ1-5; TRBD1 aligns with 7 central bases. The sequenced material came from PBMCs. The TCR comes from a middle-aged woman in good health and CMV-seronegative. In nucleotide form, the sequence is TGTGCCAGCAGTTCAAGACAGGGTCCCCAGCATTTT. It translates to CASSSRQGPQHF.